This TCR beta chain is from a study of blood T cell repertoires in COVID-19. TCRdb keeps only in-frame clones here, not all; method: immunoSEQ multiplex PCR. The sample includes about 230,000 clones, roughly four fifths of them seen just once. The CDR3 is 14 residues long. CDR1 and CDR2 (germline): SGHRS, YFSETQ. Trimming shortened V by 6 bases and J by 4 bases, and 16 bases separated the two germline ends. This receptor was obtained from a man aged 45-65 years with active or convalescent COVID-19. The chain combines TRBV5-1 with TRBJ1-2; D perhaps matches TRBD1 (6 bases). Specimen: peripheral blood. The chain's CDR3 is CASKTRDTTYGYTF. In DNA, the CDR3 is TGCGCCAGCAAGACACGGGACACCACCTATGGCTACACCTTC.